The entry below gives a single T cell receptor (beta chain) sequence along with its context. Profiling relied on immunoSEQ multiplex PCR, and the TCRdb table lists in-frame clones only, not all of them. The sample has 290,000 or so clones, around 86% seen once. This record belongs to a study of blood T cell repertoires in COVID-19. With 0 bases removed from V and 3 bases from J, the gap between germline ends came to 13 bases. CDR1 is SGHRS and CDR2 is YFSETQ in the germline V gene. The CDR3 is 16 residues long. This receptor was identified in a young woman who had recovered from COVID-19. J is TRBJ2-1 and V is TRBV5-1, with a possible D match to TRBD2 (7 bases). Sequenced input: PBMCs or T cells enriched from blood (not recorded which). Here the CDR3 reads CASSLVFGGRYNEQFF. CDR3 DNA sequence: TGCGCCAGCAGCTTGGTCTTCGGGGGGCGCTACAATGAGCAGTTCTTC.